This TCR beta chain was profiled in a study of CD4+ T cells in melanoma. The germline CDR1 and CDR2 sequences are SGHRS and YFSETQ. Trimming pared 0 bases from V and 7 bases from J, leaving 5 bases between. The CDR3 length is 12 residues. This clone was seen more than once but under ten times. Clones were read by immunoSEQ multiplex PCR, and TCRdb kept only the in-frame ones, dropping some. The table lists under 11,000 clones, around 60% of them singletons, with about an eighth in the top ten. The TCR was taken from a human donor with melanoma. Sequenced input: cells from a culture (not recorded whether cultured in vitro). The gene calls are TRBV5-1 and TRBJ2-1; D unclear. CDR3 sequence reads: CASSLVPNEQFF. The CDR3 bases are TGCGCCAGCAGCTTGGTGCCTAATGAGCAGTTCTTC.